These 16 T cell receptor beta chains came from one sample sequenced in a study of T cell responses to AZD1222 COVID-19 vaccine. TCRdb keeps only in-frame clones here, not all; method: immunoSEQ multiplex PCR. The repertoire holds over 110,000 clones, with 93% as singletons. The material was peripheral blood, obtained on day 0 of AZD1222 vaccination. Receptor source: an adult in good health.

The chain combines TRBV5-6 with TRBJ1-1; D not certain. Germline V gene data show CDR1 as SGHDT and CDR2 as YYEEEE. V gave up 0 bases and J gave up 11 bases, with 14 bases separating them. This CDR3 comprises 13 residues. The CDR3 sequence: CASSLGLPEGAFF. DNA of the CDR3: TGTGCCAGCAGCTTGGGGCTCCCTGAGGGCGCTTTCTTT.

This clone was observed a single time. The chain is built from TRBV5-6 and TRBJ1-2; perhaps TRBD1 as D (6 bases). From germline, CDR1 is SGHDT and CDR2 YYEEEE. Trimming left V 1 base short and J 2 bases short, with 12 bases between. CDR3 length equals 15 residues. In nucleotides, the CDR3 is TGTGCCAGCAGCTTGACAGGGATTGGGAACTATGGCTACACCTTC. Translated, it gives CASSLTGIGNYGYTF.

The gene calls are TRBV7-9 and TRBJ2-7; TRBD2 matches at 7 bases. The CDR3 extends over 15 amino acids. Losses at the gene ends were 5 bases for V and 2 bases for J; bases not matched to a gene: 9. Looked up from germline, CDR1 is SEHNR and CDR2 is FQNEAQ (reference sequence). CDR3 loop: CASSDPAGVPYEQYF. CDR3 DNA sequence: TGTGCCAGCAGCGACCCCGCGGGGGTACCCTACGAGCAGTACTTC.

This chain uses TRBV18 with TRBJ2-7; 7 nucleotides align to TRBD1. The V and J ends lost 6 bases and 5 bases, in that order; junction bases with no gene match: 7. Germline lookup yields CDR1 KGHSH and CDR2 LQKENI. This CDR3 region has 13 residues. CDR3 protein: CASSRQGNNEQYF. CDR3 coding DNA: TGTGCCAGCTCCCGACAGGGTAACAACGAGCAGTACTTC.

This sequence joins TRBV6-5 and TRBJ2-3; no definite D call. The CDR3 sequence is 14 residues long. V lost 6 bases and J lost 2, with 12 bases in between. Germline CDR1 MNHEY, CDR2 SVGAGI. This chain's CDR3 is CASSQSIDTDTQYF. In DNA form, the CDR3 reads TGTGCCAGCAGCCAATCGATTGACACAGATACGCAGTATTTT.

The genes are TRBV4-1 and TRBJ2-7; 13 bases align to TRBD2. The CDR3 is made up of 16 amino acids. In germline, CDR1 is MGHRA, CDR2 YSYEKL. The ends lost 0 bases at V and 4 bases at J; junction bases unmatched: 3. CDR3 protein: CASSQDRTSGGYEQYF. The CDR3 nucleotides read TGCGCCAGCAGCCAAGATAGGACTAGCGGGGGTTACGAGCAGTACTTC.

This chain uses TRBV7-8 with TRBJ1-5, with D possibly matching TRBD1 (5 bases). This CDR3 contains 14 residues. From germline, CDR1 is SGHVS and CDR2 FQNEAQ. V lost 5 bases to trimming and J lost 4 bases, with 12 bases between them. This CDR3 reads CASSAGTSNQPQHF. The CDR3 DNA sequence: TGTGCCAGCAGCGCCGGGACTTCAAATCAGCCCCAGCATTTT.

This chain joins TRBV5-4 and TRBJ2-7; 7 bases line up with TRBD1. Trimming at V came to 6 bases and at J to 4 bases, leaving 7 bases not matched to a gene. The CDR3 is made up of 13 amino acids. Germline V gene data show CDR1 as SGHNT and CDR2 as YYREEE (reference sequence). The CDR3 reads CASKPGTAYEQYF. CDR3 nucleotide sequence: TGTGCCAGCAAACCCGGGACAGCGTACGAGCAGTACTTC.

This chain connects TRBV5-1 to TRBJ2-5; D is uncertain. Germline V gives CDR1 SGHRS, CDR2 YFSETQ. Trimming took off 4 bases at V and 1 base at J, with 11 bases between the two ends. The CDR3 contains 14 residues. The CDR3 loop is CASSPGATQETQYF. The CDR3 DNA is TGCGCCAGCAGCCCCGGCGCAACCCAAGAGACCCAGTACTTC.

This clone has just one count. This sample also contains other DNA sequences that code for the same CDR3. The rearrangement uses TRBV18 and TRBJ1-5; no firm D call. Trimming took off 3 bases at V and 4 bases at J, with 4 bases between the two ends. Germline V lookup: CDR1 KGHSH, CDR2 LQKENI. This CDR3 is 12 amino acids long. CDR3 amino acids: CASSPGNQPQHF. The CDR3 region has the DNA TGTGCCAGCTCACCGGGTAATCAGCCCCAGCATTTT.

The CDR3 region has the DNA TGCGCCAGCAAGCTGGCCGGTCCCTTATCAGGGAACGGCTACACCTTC. Residues: CASKLAGPLSGNGYTF. This chain uses TRBV5-1 with TRBJ1-2, with a tentative D call TRBD1 (5 bases). This CDR3 has 16 amino acids. Germline V CDR1 and CDR2: SGHRS, YFSETQ. Trimming removed 6 bases at V and 8 bases at J, with 26 bases between.

The CDR3 protein is CASSLVPAGSGNTIYF. CDR3 DNA: TGCGCCAGCAGCTTGGTGCCCGCGGGCTCTGGAAACACCATATATTTT. This chain joins TRBV5-1 and TRBJ1-3; D unclear. Trimming shortened V by 0 bases and J by 0 bases, and 10 bases separated the two germline ends. The CDR3 consists of 16 residues. In germline, CDR1 is SGHRS, CDR2 YFSETQ.

This chain links TRBV11-3 with TRBJ2-2, with D unresolved. Trimming took off 8 bases at V and 6 bases at J, with 10 bases between the two ends. This CDR3 has 12 residues. Per the germline V gene, CDR1 is SGHNT and CDR2 is YENEEA. The CDR3 protein is CASSGDAGELFF. CDR3 nucleotide sequence: TGTGCCAGCTCGGGTGATGCCGGGGAGCTGTTTTTT.

V is TRBV28 and J is TRBJ2-1; D may match TRBD1 or TRBD2 (6 bases each). This CDR3 has 14 amino acids. The germline V gene has CDR1 MDHEN and CDR2 SYDVKM. With 1 base removed from V and 8 bases from J, the gap between germline ends came to 12 bases. CDR3 amino acids: CASSLLGGWDEQFF. The DNA of the CDR3 is TGTGCCAGCAGTTTATTGGGGGGCTGGGATGAGCAGTTCTTC.

Here the CDR3 DNA reads TGCGCCAGCAGCTCCTCAGGACTGTACGAGCAGTACTTC. Protein: CASSSSGLYEQYF. This chain uses TRBV5-1 with TRBJ2-7; D may be TRBD2 (5 bases). The CDR3 is made up of 13 amino acids. Trimming shortened V by 3 bases and J by 4 bases, and 11 bases separated the two germline ends. Per the germline V gene, CDR1 is SGHRS and CDR2 is YFSETQ.

This clone appeared a single time. The chain combines TRBV12-3 or TRBV12-4 with TRBJ2-1; D not resolved. There are 13 residues in the CDR3. V was clipped by 6 bases and J by 8 bases, with 14 bases between them. The CDR3 spells CASSRLAWDEQFF. In DNA form, the CDR3 reads TGTGCCAGCAGCAGACTCGCGTGGGATGAGCAGTTCTTC.